The source of this T cell receptor (beta chain) is a study of T cells after yellow fever vaccination (dated by TCRdb to the late 2010s). Describing the broader study: The SMART-Seq v4 Ultra Low Input RNA kit was used to prepare libraries from fractions with low cell numbers. To follow T-cell clones before and after primary and booster YFV17D yellow fever vaccination, bulk TCR alpha and beta repertoires were sequenced over time. Two healthy male donors, one aged 18 to 30 and one aged 30 to 40 years, made up the cohort. Blood was drawn at multiple timepoints before and after primary and secondary immunization, with bulk PBMC replicates and cell subsets isolated.

This clonotype was counted between two and nine times. Its antigen target is currently unknown. There are no base qualities to consult, and no much larger clone falls within one base. TCRdb shows the sequencer as Illumina NovaSeq 6000. TCR cDNA was made using 5'RACE template switching, a step that added a universal primer site and unique molecular identifiers. cDNA synthesis was primed from both the TCR alpha and TCR beta constant segments. Libraries were amplified in two PCR steps, with sample barcodes and sequencing adapters added in the second step. Sequencing of libraries was performed on Illumina HiSeq 2500 (2x100 bp) or NovaSeq (2x150 bp). The source study handled its data this way. Reads were demultiplexed and collapsed into UMI consensus sequences with MIGEC, and V(D)J alignment was performed with MiXCR. Vaccine-responding clonotypes were defined with edgeR using replicate PBMC samples, requiring FDR below 0.01 and a log2 fold change above 5 up to day 15. Each bulk clonotype was labeled CD4 or CD8 based on which sequenced repertoire, CD4 or CD8, contained the clonotype at higher abundance. TCRdb trimmed public reads at Q25 via fastp, called clones via MiXCR and kept in-frame beta chains. Identical CDR3 proteins give one entry, which carries the most common genes and DNA. These V and J calls rely on TCRdb rather than the paper's analysis. This sample holds over 250,000 distinct CDR3 sequences; about 4% were observed only once. Of the sample, approximately 23% falls within the top ten clones.

The full study reports these points: FACS-sorted repertoires could contain abundant contaminating clonotypes from the bulk population, so computational filtering was required. A small fraction of clonotypes appeared in both the CD4 and CD8 compartments, likely as a result of convergent recombination. Compared with the primary T-cell response, the secondary T-cell response was faster but weaker, reaching its peak on day 5 rather than on day 15. After the booster, most of the clones that had expanded following primary vaccination were detected again (approximately 96% of CD4 and around 88% of CD8), which suggests that memory was broadly maintained. The study included only two donors, which limits how far the findings can be generalized.

Compared with germline, V lacks 2 bases and J lacks 5 bases; bases without a gene match: 7. CDR1 SGHKS and CDR2 YYEKEE were looked up in the germline V gene (reference sequence). Spanning cysteine to phenylalanine, the CDR3 consists of 16 amino acids. Solely the CDR3 DNA is kept, with 48 bases framed from the first base. Taken with the paper, the label for treatment or condition translates to: live attenuated yellow fever vaccine strain. Two biological replicates of bulk PBMCs were collected at each blood-draw timepoint. A standard Ficoll-Paque protocol was used to isolate PBMCs from peripheral blood. TriZol was used to extract RNA from bulk PBMCs, CD4 and CD8 fractions, and dextramer-positive and dextramer-negative fractions.

The source material was PBMCs, sampled 5 days after the yellow fever booster vaccination. This receptor was taken from a man younger than 35 who received the YFV17D yellow fever vaccine. Recombination connected TRBV5-5 to TRBJ2-2, and TRBD1 aligns with 9 junction nucleotides. CDR3 reads: CASSFIGQGRTGELFF. In nucleotide form, the sequence is TGTGCCAGCAGCTTTATCGGACAGGGGCGAACCGGGGAGCTGTTTTTT.